This record looks at one TCR beta chain sequence and its context. This sample was included in a study of blood T cell repertoires in COVID-19. Looking at the study overall: Sources were T cells, B-cell-depleted T cells, or PBMCs; the material itself was cDNA or gDNA.

Per the study methods: By means of reference gene primer amplification, nucleated cell counts were estimated. Clones were sequenced by immunoSEQ multiplex PCR, and TCRdb holds only the in-frame ones, with some missing. That table gives V, J and clone size, and the DNA gave D and trimming. The sample lists approximately 310,000 clones, more than 70% occurring once. Germline V CDR1 and CDR2: SGHNT, YYREEE (reference sequence). With 4 bases removed from V and 1 base from J, the gap between germline ends came to 17 bases. This CDR3 spans 16 amino acids. The chain employs TRBV5-4 and TRBJ2-5; TRBD2 might be the D (6 bases). Sample: peripheral blood. The origin of this receptor is a woman aged 45-65 years who had recovered from COVID-19. CDR3 residues: CASSRGLGGLQETQYF. CDR3 sequence (DNA): TGTGCCAGCAGCCGGGGGTTGGGTGGCCTCCAAGAGACCCAGTACTTC.